This passage covers 31 T cell receptor beta chains from one sample sequenced in a study of OX40 agonist ivuxolimab in advanced cancers. Assay used: immunoSEQ multiplex PCR; TCRdb lists only in-frame clones, some missing. The table shows around 100,000 clones, with roughly 90% occurring only once. The sequenced sample was CD4+ or CD8+ T cells sorted from blood, obtained in a trial of the OX40 agonist ivuxolimab. Receptors were obtained from an adult with an advanced solid tumor such as melanoma, head and neck, liver or kidney cancer.

This clone has just one count. The CDR3 is CASSSPDRGTDTQYF. Written as DNA, the CDR3 is TGTGCCAGCAGTTCACCAGACAGGGGGACAGATACGCAGTATTTT. The chain employs TRBV6-6 and TRBJ2-3; TRBD1 aligns across 9 bases. Germline V gives CDR1 MNHNY, CDR2 SVGAGI (reference sequence). The junction had 5 bases not matched to a gene; V was cut back by 4 bases and J by 3 bases. This CDR3 region has 15 residues.

The CDR3 is CASSPWDRAKTQYF. CDR3 in DNA: TGTGCCAGCAGCCCCTGGGACAGGGCGAAGACCCAGTACTTC. V is TRBV9 and J is TRBJ2-5, with 9 bases aligning to TRBD1. Germline-derived CDR1 and CDR2 are SGDLS and YYNGEE. V shed 4 bases, J shed 6 bases, and the junction held 7 bases outside the gene matches. The CDR3 spans 14 residues. The full variable domain, rest sourced from reference TRBV9 and TRBJ2-5, is DSGVTQTPKHLITATGQRVTLRCSPRSGDLSVYWYQQSLDQGLQFLIQYYNGEERAKGNILERFSAQQFPDLHSELNLSSLELGDSALYFCASSPWDRAKTQYFGPGTRLLVL.

The chain uses TRBV5-4 and TRBJ2-1; 11 bases line up with TRBD2. Trimming cost V 2 bases and J 6 bases; bases outside gene matches: 4. The germline V gene encodes CDR1 SGHNT and CDR2 YYREEE (reference sequence). There are 15 residues in the CDR3. As DNA, the CDR3 is TGTGCCAGCAGCTTACCCGGGACTAGCGGCAATGAGCAGTTCTTC. Translation: CASSLPGTSGNEQFF. The variable domain in full, completed from reference TRBV5-4 and TRBJ2-1, reads ETGVTQSPTHLIKTRGQQVTLRCSSQSGHNTVSWYQQALGQGPQFIFQYYREEENGRGNFPPRFSGLQFPNYSSELNVNALELDDSALYLCASSLPGTSGNEQFFGPGTRLTVL.

The rearrangement uses TRBV7-8 and TRBJ2-3, with 10 bases identical to TRBD2. This CDR3 is built from 17 residues. Germline V gene data show CDR1 as SGHVS and CDR2 as FQNEAQ. Trimming took 5 bases from V and 5 from J; bases not matched to a gene: 13. CDR3 nucleotides: TGTGCCAGCAGCCCCAGGGAAGCGGGAGGGCCGGGAGATACGCAGTATTTT. It yields the protein CASSPREAGGPGDTQYF.

V gene TRBV15 combines with J gene TRBJ2-7; D ambiguous. The CDR3 contains 11 residues. V was clipped by 0 bases and J by 5 bases, with 2 bases between them. Germline CDR1 reads LNHNV; CDR2 reads YYDKDF (reference sequence). The CDR3 spells CATSRDHEQYF. The DNA for the CDR3 is TGTGCCACCAGCAGAGACCACGAGCAGTACTTC.

The V call is TRBV7-2, the J call TRBJ2-1; no reliable D call. The V gene lost 6 bases and the J gene lost 5 bases, with 11 bases spanning the gap. The CDR3 runs to 13 residues. Germline CDR1 reads SGHTA; CDR2 reads FQGNSA. The CDR3 bases are TGTGCCAGCAGTTTCCCGGTTGACAATGAGCAGTTCTTC. It yields the protein CASSFPVDNEQFF.

This sequence joins TRBV7-9 and TRBJ2-1; 7 bases are shared with TRBD2. The CDR3 loop spans 15 amino acids. Germline lookup yields CDR1 SEHNR and CDR2 FQNEAQ (reference sequence). The V and J ends lost 1 base and 8 bases, in that order; junction bases with no gene match: 8. This chain's CDR3 is CASSLGAGARDEQFF. The CDR3 DNA follows: TGTGCCAGCAGCTTAGGGGCGGGAGCTAGGGATGAGCAGTTCTTC. The variable domain in full, with the rest retrieved from reference TRBV7-9 and TRBJ2-1, is DTGVSQNPRHKITKRGQNVTFRCDPISEHNRLYWYRQTLGQGPEFLTYFQNEAQLEKSRLLSDRFSAERPKGSFSTLEIQRTEQGDSAMYLCASSLGAGARDEQFFGPGTRLTVL.

The chain has TRBV19 and TRBJ2-1; the match to TRBD2 covers 10 bases. V dropped 4 bases and J dropped 6; count of bases not matched to a gene: 6. The CDR3 contains 15 residues. The germline V gene has CDR1 LNHDA and CDR2 SQIVND (reference sequence). The CDR3 is CASSRASGSANEQFF. The CDR3 DNA follows: TGTGCCAGTAGTAGGGCTAGCGGGAGTGCCAATGAGCAGTTCTTC.

The rearrangement uses TRBV7-2 and TRBJ1-5; a weak D match, TRBD1 (6 bases). From germline, CDR1 is SGHTA and CDR2 FQGNSA. Between the trimmed V and J ends, which lost 1 base and 4 bases, there was a span of 11 bases. There are 15 residues in the CDR3. The CDR3 spells CASSLGAQGNQPQHF. The CDR3 DNA is TGTGCCAGCAGCTTAGGGGCCCAGGGGAATCAGCCCCAGCATTTT.

The V call is TRBV7-9, the J call TRBJ1-1; D might be TRBD1 (6 bases). The ends were cut back, 1 base at V and 5 bases at J, with 8 bases in the middle. Germline-derived CDR1 and CDR2 are SEHNR and FQNEAQ (reference sequence). The CDR3 runs to 13 residues. The CDR3 is CASSLEGGTEAFF. In nucleotides, the CDR3 is TGTGCCAGCAGCTTAGAGGGGGGGACTGAAGCTTTCTTT.

This clone was found once. The chain combines TRBV7-9 with TRBJ2-3; D call uncertain. V shed 5 bases and J shed 2 bases, with 8 bases lying between them. The CDR3 sequence is 13 residues long. Germline-derived CDR1 and CDR2 are SEHNR and FQNEAQ (reference sequence). Here the CDR3 DNA reads TGTGCCAGCAGCCCCTGGGCCACAGATACGCAGTATTTT. It encodes CASSPWATDTQYF.

This clone was observed a single time. The rearrangement links TRBV5-1 to TRBJ2-2; 7 bases are a match to TRBD2. Trimming at V came to 4 bases and at J to 8 bases, leaving 17 bases not matched to a gene. Germline CDR1 and CDR2: SGHRS and YFSETQ. The CDR3 runs 17 residues. The CDR3: CASSLDLLARYQGELFF. The CDR3 DNA sequence: TGCGCCAGCAGCCTCGATTTACTAGCGAGGTACCAAGGGGAGCTGTTTTTT.

This clone was seen a handful of times. The V gene is TRBV15, the J gene TRBJ1-2, with a tentative D call TRBD1 (5 bases). Germline V gives CDR1 LNHNV, CDR2 YYDKDF (reference sequence). The V and J ends lost 1 base and 5 bases respectively, with 8 bases between them. The CDR3 length is 13 residues. CDR3 sequence reads: CATSRGQGYGYTF. The CDR3 DNA reads as TGTGCCACCAGCAGAGGGCAGGGATATGGCTACACCTTC. The whole variable domain, filled in from reference TRBV15 and TRBJ1-2, reads DAMVIQNPRYQVTQFGKPVTLSCSQTLNHNVMYWYQQKSSQAPKLLFHYYDKDFNNEADTPDNFQSRRPNTSFCFLDIRSPGLGDTAMYLCATSRGQGYGYTFGSGTRLTVV.

The rearrangement uses TRBV28 and TRBJ2-7; no definite D call. CDR3 size: 17 residues. Germline CDR1 is MDHEN and CDR2 is SYDVKM. Trimming removed 6 bases from V and 2 bases from J, with 23 bases in between. This chain's CDR3 is CASRPPVGGGRPYEQYF. The CDR3 DNA sequence: TGTGCCAGCAGACCCCCCGTCGGTGGCGGAAGACCCTACGAGCAGTACTTC.

This chain links TRBV6-5 with TRBJ2-3; D not certain. From germline, CDR1 is MNHEY and CDR2 SVGAGI. The V gene lost 8 bases and the J gene lost 0 bases, with 15 bases spanning the gap. The CDR3 has 15 amino acids. In nucleotides, the CDR3 is TGTGCCAGCTCCCTCCGTCGGGCTAGCACAGATACGCAGTATTTT. It yields the protein CASSLRRASTDTQYF.

The rearrangement links TRBV5-1 to TRBJ2-1; D is possibly TRBD1 (6 bases). Germline-derived CDR1 and CDR2 are SGHRS and YFSETQ. V was pared by 0 bases and J by 2 bases, with 15 bases between. The CDR3 sequence is 17 residues long. CDR3 sequence (DNA): TGCGCCAGCAGCTTGGCCGTACAGGGAAGTACCTACAATGAGCAGTTCTTC. Translated: CASSLAVQGSTYNEQFF.

This chain links TRBV18 with TRBJ1-5; D perhaps matches TRBD1 (5 bases). V shed 2 bases and J shed 0 bases, with 8 bases lying between them. This CDR3 region has 15 residues. The germline V gene encodes CDR1 KGHSH and CDR2 LQKENI. CDR3 sequence reads: CASSPIQGSNQPQHF. The CDR3 coding sequence is TGTGCCAGCTCACCAATTCAGGGTAGCAATCAGCCCCAGCATTTT.

The genes are TRBV19 and TRBJ2-4, with 7 nucleotides matching TRBD1. Germline CDR1 is LNHDA and CDR2 is SQIVND (reference sequence). The CDR3 runs to 16 residues. Trimming took 5 bases from V and 0 from J; bases not matched to a gene: 7. The CDR3 DNA reads TGTGCCAGTAGTGATGGACAGGTCATAGCCAAAAACATTCAGTACTTC. Translated, it gives CASSDGQVIAKNIQYF.

This rearrangement joins TRBV4-2 to TRBJ2-4; 10 positions match TRBD2. CDR1 is LGHNA, CDR2 YNFKEQ, per germline. With V trimmed by 0 bases and J by 6 bases, 5 bases remained unmatched. There are 16 residues in the CDR3. This chain's CDR3 is CASSQDPSGSGNIQYF. In nucleotides, the CDR3 is TGTGCCAGCAGCCAAGATCCTAGCGGGAGTGGAAACATTCAGTACTTC.

The chain employs TRBV11-2 and TRBJ2-2; tentative D call: TRBD1 (5 bases). The V end was cut by 3 bases, the J end by 5 bases, with 13 bases between. The CDR3 consists of 15 residues. Germline CDR1 and CDR2: SGHAT and FQNNGV. DNA for the CDR3: TGTGCCAGCAGCTTGGCCAACAGGCAAACCGGGGAGCTGTTTTTT. Translated: CASSLANRQTGELFF.

The J gene is TRBJ2-7, the V gene TRBV5-5; D is uncertain. With 2 bases removed from V and 3 bases from J, the gap between germline ends came to 12 bases. Germline CDR1 reads SGHKS; CDR2 reads YYEKEE (reference sequence). CDR3 length: 14 residues. CDR3 region: CASSFSSTIYEQYF. For the CDR3, the DNA is TGTGCCAGCAGCTTTTCCAGCACCATCTACGAGCAGTACTTC.

The chain combines TRBV7-9 with TRBJ2-5; TRBD2 agrees at 9 bases. Gene TRBJ2-7 matches the end of the DNA better, so the J call may be wrong. The CDR3 sequence is 14 residues long. CDR1 SEHNR and CDR2 FQNEAQ come from the germline V gene (reference sequence). CDR3 loop: CASRPGTSLLEQYF. CDR3 nucleotide sequence: TGTGCCAGCAGGCCCGGGACTAGCCTGCTCGAGCAGTACTTC.

The chain has TRBV28 and TRBJ2-1, with D uncertain. This CDR3 comprises 11 residues. V was clipped by 3 bases and J by 8 bases, with 5 bases between them. CDR1 and CDR2 (germline): MDHEN, SYDVKM. The CDR3 loop reads CASSLRYEQFF. DNA of the CDR3: TGTGCCAGCAGTTTGCGGTATGAGCAGTTCTTC.

The rearrangement joins TRBV19 to TRBJ2-7; TRBD1 aligns across 10 bases. CDR1 LNHDA and CDR2 SQIVND come from the germline V gene (reference sequence). This CDR3 has 14 amino acids. Trimming at V came to 9 bases and at J to 4 bases, leaving 9 bases not matched to a gene. Here the CDR3 reads CARSRDRGSYEQYF. The CDR3 DNA is TGTGCCAGAAGCCGGGACAGGGGATCATACGAGCAGTACTTC.

This clone has just a few counts. The chain combines TRBV14 with TRBJ1-1, with D unclear. CDR1 and CDR2 (germline): SGHDN, FVKESK. Between the trimmed V and J ends, which lost 3 bases and 1 base, there was a span of 6 bases. The CDR3 is 13 amino acids. CDR3 DNA sequence: TGTGCCAGCAGCCAGGTACCGAACACTGAAGCTTTCTTT. Protein product: CASSQVPNTEAFF.

J is TRBJ2-1 and V is TRBV19, with D maybe TRBD2 (5 bases). The germline V gene encodes CDR1 LNHDA and CDR2 SQIVND (reference sequence). V dropped 3 bases and J dropped 10 bases, with 16 bases sitting between them. The CDR3 extends over 14 amino acids. As DNA, the CDR3 is TGTGCCAGTAGTATCGGGCGGAAACGGGGAGAGCAGTTCTTC. It codes for CASSIGRKRGEQFF.

The J gene is TRBJ1-5, the V gene TRBV6-6; no clear D gene. The CDR3 has 14 amino acids. Germline CDR1 MNHNY, CDR2 SVGAGI (reference sequence). The V end lost 4 bases, the J end lost 4 bases, and 11 bases lay between the germline ends. CDR3 DNA: TGTGCCAGCAGTTGGGAGGGAGGGAATCAGCCCCAGCATTTT. The encoded protein is CASSWEGGNQPQHF.

V usage is TRBV25-1 and J usage is TRBJ2-6, with D perhaps TRBD1 (5 bases). Germline CDR1 and CDR2: MGHDK and SYGVNS. The CDR3 has 12 residues. Trimming stripped 2 bases from V and 14 bases from J, with 10 bases between. In nucleotides, the CDR3 is TGTGCCAGCAGTGAACAGGGTCAGATCCTGACTTTC. Translated, it gives CASSEQGQILTF.

The V call is TRBV15, the J call TRBJ2-7; D may be TRBD2 (6 bases). Germline CDR1 is LNHNV and CDR2 is YYDKDF (reference sequence). The CDR3 spans 17 residues. V lost 0 bases to trimming and J lost 5 bases, with 20 bases between them. The CDR3 protein is CATSRDPWSGSAHEQYF. Written as DNA, the CDR3 is TGTGCCACCAGCAGAGATCCTTGGTCCGGGAGTGCCCACGAGCAGTACTTC.

The chain joins TRBV18 to TRBJ2-3, with no clear D. The germline V gene has CDR1 KGHSH and CDR2 LQKENI. The V end was cut by 0 bases, the J end by 2 bases, with 6 bases between. This CDR3 comprises 14 residues. This chain's CDR3 is CASSPPSNTDTQYF. CDR3 in DNA: TGTGCCAGCTCACCACCTAGTAACACAGATACGCAGTATTTT.

The chain couples TRBV7-2 to TRBJ2-7, with TRBD1 matching over 8 bases. The germline CDR1 and CDR2 sequences are SGHTA and FQGNSA. The CDR3 contains 14 residues. With 4 bases clipped from V and 6 bases from J, the junction kept 8 bases outside the gene matches. The CDR3, as DNA: TGTGCCAGCAGCTCAGGACAGGGCTTGGCCGAGCAGTACTTC. Residues: CASSSGQGLAEQYF.